This T cell receptor (beta chain) was sequenced during a study of blood T cell repertoires in COVID-19. Study details: Acute-phase and convalescent COVID-19 samples originated in the United States, Italy and Spain. PBMCs, B-cell-depleted T cells, or T cells provided the cDNA or gDNA that made up the material.

Per the original data handling: Estimates of nucleated cell counts were drawn from the amplification of reference gene primers. Clones were sequenced by immunoSEQ multiplex PCR, and TCRdb holds only the in-frame ones, with some missing. The V and J calls and clone size are taken from that table; D and trimming were inferred from the DNA. The repertoire holds under 200,000 clones, with around 90% as singletons. This CDR3 is built from 16 residues. Trimming took 5 bases from V and 0 from J, leaving 14 bases between them. Germline V gene sequence: CDR1 SGHTA, CDR2 FQGNSA. This clone is a singleton in its sample.

Specimen: peripheral blood. The TCR was taken from a middle-aged man with active or convalescent COVID-19. The chain joins TRBV7-2 to TRBJ1-5; D unclear. CDR3 sequence reads: CASSPSGGFSNQPQHF. CDR3 DNA sequence: TGTGCCAGCAGCCCGTCGGGTGGGTTTAGCAATCAGCCCCAGCATTTT.